This T cell receptor beta chain was sequenced during a study of blood T cells in healthy people across ages. Study as a whole: Per every two T cells, about one barcoded beta molecule was captured by template switching.

Trimming pared 2 bases from V and 4 bases from J, leaving 3 bases between. Germline V gene data show CDR1 as SEHNR and CDR2 as FQNEAQ (reference sequence). This CDR3 has 12 residues. It was with a sample-barcoded 5' primer and a J-beta primer mix that a second PCR of roughly 6 to 11 cycles was run. TCRdb used MiXCR to reprocess the 5' RACE reads, holding one entry per CDR3 protein. The table has 650,000 or so distinct CDR3 sequences, over 40% seen once. For this clonotype: Its antigen is undetermined.

Study-level results: Unsorted PBMC input precluded a conclusive naive versus antigen-experienced comparison. Measured against age, TCR beta diversity per million T cells decreased in a roughly linear manner.

The sequence came from a woman older than 75 in good health. Source material: blood. This sequence joins TRBV7-9 and TRBJ2-1; D gene unclear. The DNA of the CDR3 is TGTGCCAGCAGCTTAATTTACAATGAGCAGTTCTTC. It specifies CASSLIYNEQFF.